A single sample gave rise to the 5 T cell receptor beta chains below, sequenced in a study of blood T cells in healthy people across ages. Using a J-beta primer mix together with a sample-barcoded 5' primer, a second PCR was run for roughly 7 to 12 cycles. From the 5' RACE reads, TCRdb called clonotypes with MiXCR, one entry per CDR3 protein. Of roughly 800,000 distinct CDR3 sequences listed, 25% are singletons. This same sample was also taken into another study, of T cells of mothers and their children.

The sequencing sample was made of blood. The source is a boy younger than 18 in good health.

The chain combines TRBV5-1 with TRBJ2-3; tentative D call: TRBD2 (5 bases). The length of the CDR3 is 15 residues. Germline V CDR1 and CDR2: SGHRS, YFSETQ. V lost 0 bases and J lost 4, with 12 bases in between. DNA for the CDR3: TGCGCCAGCAGCTTGGAGGGAGTTATCCCAGATACGCAGTATTTT. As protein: CASSLEGVIPDTQYF.

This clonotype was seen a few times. The CDR3 DNA reads as TGTGCCAGCAGTGAACTGGACAGGGTAAGGCGAGAGCAGCCCCAGCATTTT. It codes for CASSELDRVRREQPQHF. This chain uses TRBV25-1 with TRBJ1-5, with TRBD1 matching over 8 bases. Germline CDR1 MGHDK, CDR2 SYGVNS. The CDR3 is 17 residues long. Trimming took 2 bases from V and 7 from J; bases not matched to a gene: 13.

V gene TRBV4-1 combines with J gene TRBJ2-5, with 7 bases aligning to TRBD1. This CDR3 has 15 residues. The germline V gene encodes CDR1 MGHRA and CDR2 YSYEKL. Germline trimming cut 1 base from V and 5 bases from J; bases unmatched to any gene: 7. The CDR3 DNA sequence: TGCGCCAGCAGCCAAGTAACAGGGGTAATGGAGACCCAGTACTTC. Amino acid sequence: CASSQVTGVMETQYF.

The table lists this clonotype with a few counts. The CDR3 loop reads CASSFSRATSNTEAFF. Here the CDR3 DNA reads TGTGCCAGCAGTTTTTCCCGGGCGACGTCGAACACTGAAGCTTTCTTT. The chain carries TRBV28 and TRBJ1-1; D is ambiguous. The CDR3 spans 16 residues. Trimming pared 3 bases from V and 1 base from J, leaving 15 bases between. Germline CDR1 is MDHEN and CDR2 is SYDVKM.

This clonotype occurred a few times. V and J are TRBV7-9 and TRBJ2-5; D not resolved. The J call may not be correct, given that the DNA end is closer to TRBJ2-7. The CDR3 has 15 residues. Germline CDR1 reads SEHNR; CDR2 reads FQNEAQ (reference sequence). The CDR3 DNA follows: TGTGCCAGCAGCTTATGGCCCGGATTTGAATACGAGCAGTACTTC. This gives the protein CASSLWPGFEYEQYF.